The T cell receptor beta chain described here comes from a study of T cells in Graves' hyperthyroidism and ophthalmopathy (dated by TCRdb to between 2018 and 2020). Regarding the complete study: Peripheral blood samples were taken at the time of initial diagnosis, prior to any treatment. In addition, the study compared T-cell repertoires in thyroid tissue and in blood from 6 or 7 Graves' hyperthyroidism patients. Whether ophthalmopathy could be predicted prospectively was tested in an independent validation cohort made up of approximately 19 hyperthyroidism patients plus 17 patients who later progressed to ophthalmopathy. Once sampling was done, hyperthyroidism patients were given methimazole at a starting dose of 30 mg daily, whereas ophthalmopathy patients were given high-dose intravenous methylprednisolone. The 100 or so discovery patients were randomly split 7:3 into training and test sets. A discovery cohort of around 100 patients, roughly 40 with Graves' ophthalmopathy and about 58 with stable Graves' hyperthyroidism, was used to find distinguishing TCR V-J signatures. The paper reports TCR Vbeta CDR3 sequencing of some 140 peripheral blood samples: around 41 ophthalmopathy, approximately 74 hyperthyroidism and about 17 progressor patients. The study at large found these results: Most expanded thyroid clonotypes (frequency above 0.001) were also detected in blood, suggesting blood repertoires may reflect thyroid immune responses. In validation, the model predicted progression to ophthalmopathy a median of about 5.9 months before onset, with 65% to 71% sensitivity and 72.22% specificity. A model built on a 13 V-J signature distinguished ophthalmopathy from stable hyperthyroidism, reaching roughly 88% sensitivity and around 81% specificity in cross-validation and 80%/75% in testing. No statistical method was used to fix the sample size in advance, and group allocation was not hidden from the investigators.

This clonotype was counted ten times or more. No antigen is known for it. Within one base of it there is no much larger clone, and no base qualities were kept. The TCR beta CDR3 regions were amplified from RNA transcripts. The first round of RT-PCR for the TCR CDR3 was performed with the HTBI primer set and the Qiagen OneStep RT-PCR kit. The libraries were constructed in a second round of multiplex PCR and then size-selected and purified. Paired-end sequencing of the libraries was performed with 100 bp reads on an Illumina HiSeq2000. As for the authors' bioinformatics: SOAPnuke was used to process the raw data, throwing out any read that contained adapters or uncalled bases, had a mean Phred below 15, or lacked an exact constant-primer or identifier match. High-quality paired reads were merged using COPE v1.2.5, and each unique nucleotide sequence was defined as a clonotype. MiTCR v1.1 was used to align clonotypes to the IMGT TRBV, TRBD and TRBJ reference segments. Analysis was restricted to V-J combinations with a frequency above 0.0001, which covered over 98% of repertoires. The TCS score was defined as the ratio of F50 (clonal expansion) to E x V (chaos), calculated using BLOSUM62-based TCRdist between CDR3 peptides within each V-J. Welch's t-statistics and random forest reduced approximately 520 V-J features to roughly 13, which were used in a naive Bayes classifier (R e1071). Clones were called with MiXCR by TCRdb after fastp trimmed the public reads at Q25, and only in-frame beta chains were retained. Rows are combined by CDR3 protein, so each entry shows the most common genes and DNA. It is TCRdb's table, rather than the study itself, that gives the V and J calls and clone size. A total of some 690,000 distinct CDR3 sequences appear in this sample, 15% to 20% of them only once. In total, the top ten clones hold about a sixth of the sample.

Stable Graves' hyperthyroidism was defined as no progression to ophthalmopathy during 18 months of follow-up. The hyperthyroidism patients were between 18 and 65 years old and newly diagnosed, with a disease duration of less than 2 months. Patients with uncontrolled infections, other autoimmune diseases, pregnancy or lactation were excluded. Diagnoses were based on clinical symptoms, serum thyroxine and TRAb, thyroid ultrasound and orbital computed tomography. PBMCs were separated from roughly 9.3 ml of fresh peripheral blood using Ficoll-Paque density gradient centrifugation. Total RNA was extracted using Trizol reagent, and RNA quality was assessed on an Agilent 2100 Bioanalyzer. Relative to germline, V is 5 bases shorter and J is 6 bases shorter, with 11 bases between their ends. Counted from cysteine to phenylalanine, this CDR3 has 13 amino acids. The only DNA kept is the CDR3, 39 bases in frame from the first base. The CDR1 and CDR2 encoded by the germline V gene are MNHEY and SVGEGT.

This sequence originates from a middle-aged man with Graves' hyperthyroidism. The material sequenced was blood. The rearranged segments are TRBV6-2 or TRBV6-3 and TRBJ2-1; TRBD2 is perhaps the D gene, given 5 matching bases. The CDR3 region has the sequence CASSRRGANEQFF. DNA sequence: TGTGCCAGCAGTCGCCGGGGTGCCAATGAGCAGTTCTTC.